This T cell receptor (beta chain) was sequenced for a study of synovial regulatory T cells in juvenile arthritis. Turning to the study itself: Treatments: three naive, six methotrexate, one methotrexate plus infliximab, one unknown. Overall study findings and caveats: Synovial Teff and blood CPL repertoires partially overlapped with iaTreg TCR repertoires, which were largely patient-private. Inflammation-associated Treg cells in blood had less TCR diversity than the remaining blood Treg cells.

Notes on this clone: Its antigen is unidentified.

The roughly eleven donors had active juvenile idiopathic arthritis, with 3 polyarticular and 8 oligoarticular cases. The data were produced by immunoSEQ multiplex PCR, yet TCRdb's version contains in-frame clones alone and is incomplete. The repertoire table contains some 6,000 clones. This CDR3 is built from 11 residues. No DNA is listed. Germline CDR1 MNHNS, CDR2 SASEGT. This chain links TRBV6-1 with TRBJ1-4; TCRdb calls TRBD1, which cannot be checked without DNA. The receptor's source is a donor aged 2-29 years with juvenile idiopathic arthritis. Sequenced sample: Treg cells from blood. The subset is: remaining (HLA-DR-negative) circulating blood Treg cells. The CDR3 spells CASTRDEKLFF.